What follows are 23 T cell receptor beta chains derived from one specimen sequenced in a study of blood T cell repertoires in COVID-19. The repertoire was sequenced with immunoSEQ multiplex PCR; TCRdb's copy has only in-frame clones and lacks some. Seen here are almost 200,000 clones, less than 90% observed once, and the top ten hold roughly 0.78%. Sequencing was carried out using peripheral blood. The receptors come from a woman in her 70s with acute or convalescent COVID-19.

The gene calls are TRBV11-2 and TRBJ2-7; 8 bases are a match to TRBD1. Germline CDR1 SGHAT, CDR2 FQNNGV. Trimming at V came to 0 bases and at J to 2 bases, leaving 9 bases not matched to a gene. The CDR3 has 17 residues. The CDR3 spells CASSLEGRGRIPYEQYF. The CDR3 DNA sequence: TGTGCCAGCAGCTTAGAAGGCAGGGGGCGGATTCCCTACGAGCAGTACTTC.

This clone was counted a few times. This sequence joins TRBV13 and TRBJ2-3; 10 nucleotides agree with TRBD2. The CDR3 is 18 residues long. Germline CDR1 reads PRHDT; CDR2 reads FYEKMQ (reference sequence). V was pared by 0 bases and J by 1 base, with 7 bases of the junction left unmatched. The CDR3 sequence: CASSLGHSGGQGTDTQYF. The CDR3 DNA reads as TGTGCCAGCAGCTTAGGTCATAGCGGGGGGCAAGGCACAGATACGCAGTATTTT.

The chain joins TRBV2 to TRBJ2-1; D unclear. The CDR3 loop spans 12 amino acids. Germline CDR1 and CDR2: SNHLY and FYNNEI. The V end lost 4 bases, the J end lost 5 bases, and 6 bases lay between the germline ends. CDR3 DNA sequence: TGTGCCAGCAGTGGAAACAACAATGAGCAGTTCTTC. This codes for CASSGNNNEQFF. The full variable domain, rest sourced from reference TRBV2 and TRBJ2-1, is EPEVTQTPSHQVTQMGQEVILRCVPISNHLYFYWYRQILGQKVEFLVSFYNNEISEKSEIFDDQFSVERPDGSNFTLKIRSTKLEDSAMYFCASSGNNNEQFFGPGTRLTVL.

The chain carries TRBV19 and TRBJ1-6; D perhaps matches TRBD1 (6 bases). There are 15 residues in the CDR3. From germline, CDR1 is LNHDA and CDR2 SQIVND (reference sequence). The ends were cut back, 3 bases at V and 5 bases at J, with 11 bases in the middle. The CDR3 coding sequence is TGTGCCAGTAGTATTCTGGCAGGGGATAATTCACCCCTCCACTTT. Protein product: CASSILAGDNSPLHF.

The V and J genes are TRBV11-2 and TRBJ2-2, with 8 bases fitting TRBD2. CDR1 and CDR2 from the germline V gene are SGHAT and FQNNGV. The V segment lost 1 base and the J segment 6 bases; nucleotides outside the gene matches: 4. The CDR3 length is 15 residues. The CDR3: CASSLGWREAGELFF. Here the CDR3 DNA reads TGTGCCAGCAGCTTAGGCTGGCGGGAGGCCGGGGAGCTGTTTTTT.

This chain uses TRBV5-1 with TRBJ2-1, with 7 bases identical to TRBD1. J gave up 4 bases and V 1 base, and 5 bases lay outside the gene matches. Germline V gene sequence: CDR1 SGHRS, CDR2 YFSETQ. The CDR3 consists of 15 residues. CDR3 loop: CASSLYGQAYNEQFF. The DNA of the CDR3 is TGCGCCAGCAGCTTGTACGGACAGGCATACAATGAGCAGTTCTTC.

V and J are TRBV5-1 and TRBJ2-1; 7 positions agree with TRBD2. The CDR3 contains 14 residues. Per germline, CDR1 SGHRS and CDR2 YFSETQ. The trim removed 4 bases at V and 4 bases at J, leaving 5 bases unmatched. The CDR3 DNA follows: TGCGCCAGCAGCATCCTAGCGGATTACAATGAGCAGTTCTTC. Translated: CASSILADYNEQFF.

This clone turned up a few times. The CDR3, as DNA: TGTGCCAGCAGCCCGGAGCCTAATAATTCACCCCTCCACTTT. Amino acids: CASSPEPNNSPLHF. V is TRBV28 and J is TRBJ1-6; D gene ambiguous. V lost 6 bases and J lost 5, with 11 bases in between. This CDR3 has 14 residues. Germline V gene lookup returns CDR1 MDHEN and CDR2 SYDVKM.

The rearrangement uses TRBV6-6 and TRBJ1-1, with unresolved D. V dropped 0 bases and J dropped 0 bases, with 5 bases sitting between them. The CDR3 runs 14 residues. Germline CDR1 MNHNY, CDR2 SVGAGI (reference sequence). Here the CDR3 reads CASSYSVVNTEAFF. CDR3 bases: TGTGCCAGCAGTTACTCCGTTGTGAACACTGAAGCTTTCTTT.

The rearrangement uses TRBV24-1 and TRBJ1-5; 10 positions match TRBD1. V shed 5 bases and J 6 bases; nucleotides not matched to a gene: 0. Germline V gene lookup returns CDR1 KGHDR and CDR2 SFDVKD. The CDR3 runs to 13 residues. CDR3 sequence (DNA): TGTGCCACCAGTGGGACAGGGGGTCAGCCCCAGCATTTT. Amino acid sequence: CATSGTGGQPQHF.

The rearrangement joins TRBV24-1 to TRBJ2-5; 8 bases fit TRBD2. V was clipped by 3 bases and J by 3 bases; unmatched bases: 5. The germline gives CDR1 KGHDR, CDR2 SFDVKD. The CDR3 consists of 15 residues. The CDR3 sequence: CATSDPGRGEETQYF. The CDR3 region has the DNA TGTGCCACCAGTGATCCCGGGAGGGGGGAAGAGACCCAGTACTTC.

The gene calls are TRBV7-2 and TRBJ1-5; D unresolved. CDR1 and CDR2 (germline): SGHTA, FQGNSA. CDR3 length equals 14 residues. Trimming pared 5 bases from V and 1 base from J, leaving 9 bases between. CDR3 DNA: TGTGCCAGCAGCGACATGTGGAGCAATCAGCCCCAGCATTTT. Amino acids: CASSDMWSNQPQHF.

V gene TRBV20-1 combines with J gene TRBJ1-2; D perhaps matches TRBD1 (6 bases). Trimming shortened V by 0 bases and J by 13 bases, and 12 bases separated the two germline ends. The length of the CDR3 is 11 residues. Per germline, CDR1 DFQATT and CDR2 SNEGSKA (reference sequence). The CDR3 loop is CSARDYRGSTF. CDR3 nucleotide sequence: TGCAGTGCTAGAGATTATAGGGGGAGCACCTTC.

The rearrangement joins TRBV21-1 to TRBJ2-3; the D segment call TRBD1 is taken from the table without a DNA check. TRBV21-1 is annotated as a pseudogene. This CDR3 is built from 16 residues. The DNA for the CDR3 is TGTGCCAGCAGCTTCACCGCCGGGACAGGGGGTAATACGCAGTATTTT. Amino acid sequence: CASSFTAGTGGNTQYF.

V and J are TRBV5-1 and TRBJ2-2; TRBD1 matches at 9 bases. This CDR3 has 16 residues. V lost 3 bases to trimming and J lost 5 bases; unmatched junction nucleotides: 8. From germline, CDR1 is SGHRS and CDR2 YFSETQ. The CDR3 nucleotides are TGCGCCAGCAGCTCACAGGGGGCCGGGATTACCGGGGAGCTGTTTTTT. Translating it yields CASSSQGAGITGELFF.

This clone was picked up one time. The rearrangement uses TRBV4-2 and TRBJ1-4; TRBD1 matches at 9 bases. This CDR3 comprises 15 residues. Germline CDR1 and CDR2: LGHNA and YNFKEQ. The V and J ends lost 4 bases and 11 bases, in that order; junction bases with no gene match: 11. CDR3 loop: CASSPAEGQGGKLFF. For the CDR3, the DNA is TGTGCCAGCAGCCCTGCTGAGGGACAGGGAGGGAAACTGTTTTTT.

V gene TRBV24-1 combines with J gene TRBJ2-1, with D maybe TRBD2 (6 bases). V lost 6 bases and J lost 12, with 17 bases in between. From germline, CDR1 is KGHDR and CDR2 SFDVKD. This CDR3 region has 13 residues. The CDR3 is CATSPYFGSRQFF. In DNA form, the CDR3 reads TGTGCCACCAGTCCCTATTTCGGGAGCCGGCAGTTCTTC.

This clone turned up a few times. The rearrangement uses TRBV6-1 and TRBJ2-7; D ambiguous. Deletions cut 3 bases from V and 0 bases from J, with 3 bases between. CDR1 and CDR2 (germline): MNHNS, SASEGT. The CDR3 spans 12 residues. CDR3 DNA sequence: TGTGCCAGCAGTGACAGCTCCTACGAGCAGTACTTC. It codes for CASSDSSYEQYF.

Written as DNA, the CDR3 is TGTGCCAGCAGCTTGACTAGCGGGAGGGCACAGACCCAGTACTTC. It encodes CASSLTSGRAQTQYF. This chain joins TRBV5-6 and TRBJ2-5; 13 nucleotides align to TRBD2. V shed 1 base and J 6 bases; nucleotides not matched to a gene: 3. Germline V gives CDR1 SGHDT, CDR2 YYEEEE. This CDR3 is 15 amino acids long.

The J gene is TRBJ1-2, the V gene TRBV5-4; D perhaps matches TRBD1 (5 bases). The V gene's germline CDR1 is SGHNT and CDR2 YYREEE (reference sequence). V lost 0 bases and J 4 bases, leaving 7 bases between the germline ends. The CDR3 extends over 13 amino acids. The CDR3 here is CASSLGGGYGYTF. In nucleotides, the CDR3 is TGTGCCAGCAGCTTGGGGGGCGGCTATGGCTACACCTTC. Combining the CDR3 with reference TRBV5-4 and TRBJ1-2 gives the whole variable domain ETGVTQSPTHLIKTRGQQVTLRCSSQSGHNTVSWYQQALGQGPQFIFQYYREEENGRGNFPPRFSGLQFPNYSSELNVNALELDDSALYLCASSLGGGYGYTFGSGTRLTVV.

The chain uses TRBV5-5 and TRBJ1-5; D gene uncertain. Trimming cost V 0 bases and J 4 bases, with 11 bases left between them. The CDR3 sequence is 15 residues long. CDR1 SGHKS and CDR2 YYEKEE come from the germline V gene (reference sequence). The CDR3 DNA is TGTGCCAGCAGCTTGGTGGCAGGTGGGAATCAGCCCCAGCATTTT. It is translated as CASSLVAGGNQPQHF. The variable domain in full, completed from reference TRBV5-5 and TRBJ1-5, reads DAGVTQSPTHLIKTRGQQVTLRCSPISGHKSVSWYQQVLGQGPQFIFQYYEKEERGRGNFPDRFSARQFPNYSSELNVNALLLGDSALYLCASSLVAGGNQPQHFGDGTRLSIL.

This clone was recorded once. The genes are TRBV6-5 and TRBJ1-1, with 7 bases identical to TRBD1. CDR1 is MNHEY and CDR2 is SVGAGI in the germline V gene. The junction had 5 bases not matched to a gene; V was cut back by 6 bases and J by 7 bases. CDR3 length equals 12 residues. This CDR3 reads CASRGDRNEAFF. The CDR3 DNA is TGTGCCAGCAGGGGGGACAGAAATGAAGCTTTCTTT.

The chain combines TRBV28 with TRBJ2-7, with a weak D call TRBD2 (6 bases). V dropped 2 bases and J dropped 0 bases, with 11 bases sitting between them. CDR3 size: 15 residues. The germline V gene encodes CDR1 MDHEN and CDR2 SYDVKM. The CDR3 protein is CASSLRELFSYEQYF. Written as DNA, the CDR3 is TGTGCCAGCAGTTTACGGGAGCTGTTCTCCTACGAGCAGTACTTC.